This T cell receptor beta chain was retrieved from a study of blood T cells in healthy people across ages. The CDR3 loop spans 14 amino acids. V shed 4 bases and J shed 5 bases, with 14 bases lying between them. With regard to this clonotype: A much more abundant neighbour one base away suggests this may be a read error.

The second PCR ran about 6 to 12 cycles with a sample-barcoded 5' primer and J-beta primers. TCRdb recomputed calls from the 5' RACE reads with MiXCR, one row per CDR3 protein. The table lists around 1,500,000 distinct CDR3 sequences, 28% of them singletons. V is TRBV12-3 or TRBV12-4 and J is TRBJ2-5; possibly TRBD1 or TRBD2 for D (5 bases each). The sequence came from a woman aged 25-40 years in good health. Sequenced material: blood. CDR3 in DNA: TGTGCCAGCAGTTGGGACGGCTCTGTGGAGACCCAGTACTTC. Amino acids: CASSWDGSVETQYF.